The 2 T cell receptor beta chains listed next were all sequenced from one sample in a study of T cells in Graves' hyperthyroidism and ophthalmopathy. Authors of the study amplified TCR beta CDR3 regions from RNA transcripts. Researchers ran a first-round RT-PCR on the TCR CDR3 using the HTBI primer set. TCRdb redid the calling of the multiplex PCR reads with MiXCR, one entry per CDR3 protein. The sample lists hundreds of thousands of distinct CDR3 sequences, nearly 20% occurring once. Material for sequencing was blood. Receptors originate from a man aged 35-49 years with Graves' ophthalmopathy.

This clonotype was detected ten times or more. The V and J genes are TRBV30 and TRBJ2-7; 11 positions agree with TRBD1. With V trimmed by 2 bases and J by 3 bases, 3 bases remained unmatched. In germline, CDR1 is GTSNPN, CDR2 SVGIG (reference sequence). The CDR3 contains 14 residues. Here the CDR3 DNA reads TGTGCCTGGAGTAGGACAGGGGGCGTCTACGAGCAGTACTTC. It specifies CAWSRTGGVYEQYF.

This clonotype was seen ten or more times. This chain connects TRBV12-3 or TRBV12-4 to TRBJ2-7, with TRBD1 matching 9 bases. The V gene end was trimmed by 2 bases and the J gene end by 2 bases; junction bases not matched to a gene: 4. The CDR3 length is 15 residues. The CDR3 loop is CASSLMGQGTYEQYF. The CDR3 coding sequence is TGTGCCAGCAGTTTAATGGGACAGGGTACCTACGAGCAGTACTTC.